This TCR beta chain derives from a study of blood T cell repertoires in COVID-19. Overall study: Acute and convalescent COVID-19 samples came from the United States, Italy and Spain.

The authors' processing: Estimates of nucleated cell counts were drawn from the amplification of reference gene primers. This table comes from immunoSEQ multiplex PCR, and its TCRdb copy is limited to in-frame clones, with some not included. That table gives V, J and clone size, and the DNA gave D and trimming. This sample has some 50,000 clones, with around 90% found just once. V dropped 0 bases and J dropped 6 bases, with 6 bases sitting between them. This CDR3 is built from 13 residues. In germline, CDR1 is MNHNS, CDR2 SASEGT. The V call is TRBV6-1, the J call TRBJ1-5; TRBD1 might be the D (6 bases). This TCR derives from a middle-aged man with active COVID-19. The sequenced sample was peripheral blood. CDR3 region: CASSEAGAQPQHF. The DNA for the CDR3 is TGTGCCAGCAGTGAAGCGGGGGCTCAGCCCCAGCATTTT.